This T cell receptor (beta chain) emerged from a study of technical replicates of blood from a few donors. The CDR3 runs 19 residues. Germline assignment: CDR1 LGHNT and CDR2 FRNRAP. The V gene lost 0 bases and the J gene lost 7 bases, with 25 bases spanning the gap. The table came from immunoSEQ multiplex PCR; TCRdb's copy has only in-frame clones and leaves some out. Among about 93,000 clones listed, 95% were seen once. Sequenced input: T cells isolated from PBMCs. This sequence was found in a human donor in good health. This rearrangement joins TRBV12-5 to TRBJ2-1; D call uncertain. In DNA, the CDR3 is TGTGCTAGTGGTTTGGTCATCGCAGGCAAGCAGTCTCAAGAAAATGAGCAGTTCTTC. Protein: CASGLVIAGKQSQENEQFF.